This TCR beta chain originates from a study of pediatric ulcerative colitis. Study-wide findings and caveats: Repertoires came from total lymphocyte DNA, not specific subsets. Compared with controls, ulcerative colitis showed greater blood-rectum clone sharing.

About this clone itself: No antigen is known for it.

CDR3 length: 15 residues. Germline V gene data show CDR1 as SGHTA and CDR2 as FQGNSA. Losses at the gene ends were 3 bases for V and 7 bases for J; bases not matched to a gene: 10. Sequencing was performed with immunoSEQ multiplex PCR; in TCRdb, only in-frame clones are kept and a portion is missing. The sample contains around 61,000 clones, 70% to 90% of which appear only once. Sequenced sample: blood. The TCR comes from a boy between 10 and 17 years old with severe ulcerative colitis. The V gene is TRBV7-2, the J gene TRBJ2-7, with TRBD2 matching 9 bases. The CDR3 nucleotides are TGTGCCAGCAGCTTTCTTGCGGGAGGGCCGGAGGAGCAGTACTTC. Protein product: CASSFLAGGPEEQYF.